This passage covers 32 T cell receptor beta chains from one sample sequenced in a study of cytomegalovirus exposure and HLA in healthy donors. Vbeta (60) and Jbeta (13) primers were used in the PCR. Only in-frame clones appear in the TCRdb table, and some are missing; sequencing was by immunoSEQ multiplex PCR. The sample gives about 120,000 clones, around 79% of which show up once; roughly 5.9% is in the top ten. The material sequenced was PBMCs. These receptors came from a woman between 35 and 50 years old in good health and CMV-seronegative.

This chain links TRBV7-2 with TRBJ1-1; weak D call: TRBD1 (5 bases). The length of the CDR3 is 14 residues. Trimming pared 1 base from V and 4 bases from J, leaving 10 bases between. The V gene's germline CDR1 is SGHTA and CDR2 FQGNSA. The CDR3 spells CASSLGGAITEAFF. The CDR3 coding sequence is TGTGCCAGCAGCTTAGGGGGCGCAATCACTGAAGCTTTCTTT.

The chain uses TRBV18 and TRBJ1-4, with D possibly matching TRBD1 (5 bases). Germline CDR1 KGHSH, CDR2 LQKENI. Trimming removed 4 bases from V and 7 bases from J, with 13 bases in between. CDR3 length: 14 amino acids. DNA for the CDR3: TGTGCCAGCTCACGGGGCCTAACAGGTGAAAAACTGTTTTTT. It yields the protein CASSRGLTGEKLFF. Complete variable domain (other parts from reference TRBV18 and TRBJ1-4): NAGVMQNPRHLVRRRGQEARLRCSPMKGHSHVYWYRQLPEEGLKFMVYLQKENIIDESGMPKERFSAEFPKEGPSILRIQQVVRGDSAAYFCASSRGLTGEKLFFGSGTQLSVL.

V is TRBV4-3 and J is TRBJ2-7; 14 bases match TRBD2. The junction had 5 bases not matched to a gene; V was cut back by 1 base and J by 6 bases. Germline lookup yields CDR1 LGHNA and CDR2 YSLEER. The CDR3 length is 16 residues. The CDR3, as DNA: TGCGCCAGCAGCCAAGCCCTGACTAGCGGGAGGGGCGAGCAGTACTTC. Protein product: CASSQALTSGRGEQYF.

This chain's CDR3 is CASSYGKTGSYEQYF. CDR3 DNA: TGTGCCAGCAGTTACGGGAAGACAGGGTCCTACGAGCAGTACTTC. V and J are TRBV6-5 and TRBJ2-7; TRBD1 matches 7 bases. The CDR3 contains 15 residues. Germline V lookup: CDR1 MNHEY, CDR2 SVGAGI. V dropped 2 bases and J dropped 1; count of bases not matched to a gene: 5.

The genes are TRBV28 and TRBJ1-5; D might be TRBD1 (5 bases). Between the trimmed V and J ends, which lost 4 bases and 4 bases, there was a span of 17 bases. Germline CDR1 and CDR2: MDHEN and SYDVKM. This CDR3 comprises 16 residues. The CDR3 coding sequence is TGTGCCAGCAGTTCCCCCACAGGACTAGCAAATCAGCCCCAGCATTTT. Encoded protein: CASSSPTGLANQPQHF.

The chain links TRBV28 to TRBJ2-5; 7 positions match TRBD2. With V trimmed by 4 bases and J by 3 bases, 8 bases remained unmatched. Germline V gene sequence: CDR1 MDHEN, CDR2 SYDVKM. The CDR3 contains 15 residues. CDR3 sequence reads: CASSSGRVREETQYF. The CDR3 region has the DNA TGTGCCAGCAGTTCAGGGAGGGTCAGGGAAGAGACCCAGTACTTC.

The rearrangement joins TRBV29-1 to TRBJ2-1; D perhaps matches TRBD2 (5 bases). This CDR3 comprises 16 residues. The germline V gene encodes CDR1 SQVTM and CDR2 ANQGSEA. Trimming removed 8 bases from V and 4 bases from J, with 24 bases in between. The CDR3 DNA reads as TGCAGCTCGGAGGAGGCGGAATACCAACTATACAATGAGCAGTTCTTC. Translating gives CSSEEAEYQLYNEQFF.

This chain uses TRBV27 with TRBJ2-2; 8 bases agree with TRBD1. With V trimmed by 6 bases and J by 1 base, 4 bases remained unmatched. Germline CDR1 MNHEY, CDR2 SMNVEV (reference sequence). The CDR3 is 15 amino acids. CDR3 DNA sequence: TGTGCCAGCAGGACCGGGACAGGGAACACCGGGGAGCTGTTTTTT. This codes for CASRTGTGNTGELFF.

The chain employs TRBV11-2 and TRBJ1-2; D perhaps matches TRBD1 (6 bases). Germline V gene lookup returns CDR1 SGHAT and CDR2 FQNNGV. The CDR3 length is 16 residues. Between the trimmed V and J ends, which lost 5 bases and 4 bases, there was a span of 20 bases. The CDR3 DNA sequence: TGTGCCAGCAGCGTTCGTCAGGGGTTTTTAAGCTATGGCTACACCTTC. It codes for CASSVRQGFLSYGYTF.

The chain employs TRBV6-6 and TRBJ2-7; 10 nucleotides match TRBD1. CDR1 is MNHNY, CDR2 SVGAGI, per germline (reference sequence). The J segment lost 2 bases and the V segment lost 5 bases, leaving 3 bases of the junction unmatched. CDR3 size: 14 residues. CDR3 in DNA: TGTGCCAGCAGTGCGGGACAGGGGACCTACGAGCAGTACTTC. Protein product: CASSAGQGTYEQYF.

This clone has only a few counts. The V call is TRBV27, the J call TRBJ2-3; no firm D call. CDR1 and CDR2 from the germline V gene are MNHEY and SMNVEV (reference sequence). Trimming left V 7 bases short and J 1 base short, with 12 bases between. The CDR3 covers 14 residues. This CDR3 reads CASTPFGRTDTQYF. CDR3 bases: TGTGCCAGCACCCCATTTGGCCGCACAGATACGCAGTATTTT.

V is TRBV2 and J is TRBJ2-4; possibly TRBD1 for D (6 bases). V was trimmed by 11 bases and J by 5 bases, leaving 13 bases between them. The CDR3 length is 12 residues. Germline V gene sequence: CDR1 SNHLY, CDR2 FYNNEI. The CDR3 region has the DNA TGTGCCTCGGGTAACAGGGAAAACATTCAGTACTTC. Its protein is CASGNRENIQYF.

This chain connects TRBV10-3 to TRBJ2-1; 7 bases match TRBD2. Looked up from germline, CDR1 is ENHRY and CDR2 is SYGVKD. The V segment lost 0 bases and the J segment 4 bases; nucleotides outside the gene matches: 6. The CDR3 sequence is 16 residues long. The CDR3 coding sequence is TGTGCCATCAGTGAGTCGGGCGGGAGCCGGTACAATGAGCAGTTCTTC. This translates into CAISESGGSRYNEQFF.

The rearrangement uses TRBV28 and TRBJ1-1; no firm D call. Germline CDR1 MDHEN, CDR2 SYDVKM. The CDR3 is 14 residues long. V lost 7 bases to trimming and J lost 3 bases, with 15 bases between them. In DNA, the CDR3 is TGTGCCAGCAAGATGGCGGGGTCTTACACTGAAGCTTTCTTT. Translation: CASKMAGSYTEAFF. Filled out from reference TRBV28 and TRBJ1-1, the complete variable domain reads DVKVTQSSRYLVKRTGEKVFLECVQDMDHENMFWYRQDPGLGLRLIYFSYDVKMKEKGDIPEGYSVSREKKERFSLILESASTNQTSMYLCASKMAGSYTEAFFGQGTRLTVV.

The table lists this clone with a few counts. The chain uses TRBV28 and TRBJ1-1; no reliable D call. V lost 9 bases and J 4 bases, leaving 21 bases between the germline ends. Germline loops: CDR1 MDHEN, CDR2 SYDVKM. This CDR3 comprises 15 residues. CDR3 DNA: TGTGCCAGTACCTCGCCCCGCAGGTTGGGCACTGAAGCTTTCTTT. This gives the protein CASTSPRRLGTEAFF.

The genes are TRBV11-3 and TRBJ2-7, with TRBD1 identical over 9 bases. From germline, CDR1 is SGHNT and CDR2 YENEEA. V was pared by 0 bases and J by 2 bases, with 5 bases of the junction left unmatched. This CDR3 has 16 amino acids. The CDR3 protein is CASSLEGTGTAYEQYF. Here the CDR3 DNA reads TGTGCCAGCAGCTTAGAAGGGACAGGGACCGCCTACGAGCAGTACTTC.

The V call is TRBV6-1, the J call TRBJ2-4; 10 bases line up with TRBD1. Unmatched junction bases numbered 7, after V lost 1 base and J lost 7 bases. Germline lookup yields CDR1 MNHNS and CDR2 SASEGT. The CDR3 runs to 16 residues. The CDR3 nucleotides read TGTGCCAGCAGTGAAGGGGGCGGGACAGGGGTTAACATTCAGTACTTC. Amino acid sequence: CASSEGGGTGVNIQYF.

The V and J genes are TRBV5-1 and TRBJ1-1, with D possibly TRBD1 on 6 matching bases. CDR3 length equals 15 residues. Trimming cost V 4 bases and J 0 bases, with 13 bases left between them. Germline assignment: CDR1 SGHRS and CDR2 YFSETQ. The CDR3 sequence is CASSPWTVMNTEAFF. As DNA, the CDR3 is TGCGCCAGCAGCCCCTGGACAGTTATGAACACTGAAGCTTTCTTT.

The chain recombines TRBV28 with TRBJ2-7; D not resolved. Germline V gene data show CDR1 as MDHEN and CDR2 as SYDVKM. V gave up 6 bases and J gave up 0 bases, with 12 bases separating them. This CDR3 contains 14 residues. The CDR3 DNA reads TGTGCCAGCAGCTCGGGTGGTCGCTCCTACGAGCAGTACTTC. It yields the protein CASSSGGRSYEQYF.

The genes are TRBV28 and TRBJ2-7, with D maybe TRBD2 (7 bases). The CDR3 totals 15 residues. Trimming took off 8 bases at V and 2 bases at J, with 19 bases between the two ends. In germline, CDR1 is MDHEN, CDR2 SYDVKM. The chain's CDR3 is CASALDGGPTYEQYF. The CDR3 DNA reads TGTGCCAGCGCCCTCGACGGGGGGCCTACCTACGAGCAGTACTTC.

This clone was counted between two and nine times. The chain uses TRBV5-1 and TRBJ2-7, with TRBD1 identical over 7 bases. The CDR3 contains 14 residues. With 1 base clipped from V and 5 bases from J, the junction kept 6 bases outside the gene matches. Germline lookup yields CDR1 SGHRS and CDR2 YFSETQ. The CDR3 DNA sequence: TGCGCCAGCAGCTTGATTTGGCAGGGGGACGAGCAGTACTTC. Protein: CASSLIWQGDEQYF.

V usage is TRBV11-3 and J usage is TRBJ2-1; 7 nucleotides agree with TRBD2. Losses at the gene ends were 3 bases for V and 10 bases for J; bases not matched to a gene: 9. The CDR3 covers 14 residues. Per germline, CDR1 SGHNT and CDR2 YENEEA. The CDR3 nucleotides read TGTGCCAGCAGCTTGTCGGGGGGTTCGAGAGAGCAGTTCTTC. Translating it yields CASSLSGGSREQFF.

This chain connects TRBV7-9 to TRBJ2-7, with TRBD1 matching 10 bases. This CDR3 spans 17 amino acids. CDR1 is SEHNR, CDR2 FQNEAQ, per germline (reference sequence). Trimming removed 6 bases from V and 0 bases from J; junction bases left unmatched: 11. The CDR3 DNA is TGTGCCAGCAGTCCTGGACAGGGGGACCCCAGCTCCTACGAGCAGTACTTC. This encodes CASSPGQGDPSSYEQYF.

The CDR3 sequence is CASSYPDRADTQYF. The CDR3 nucleotides read TGTGCCAGCAGTTACCCCGACAGGGCAGATACGCAGTATTTT. The V and J genes are TRBV28 and TRBJ2-3; 7 bases are shared with TRBD1. The V gene end was trimmed by 4 bases and the J gene end by 4 bases; junction bases not matched to a gene: 5. Germline V gene sequence: CDR1 MDHEN, CDR2 SYDVKM. The CDR3 has 14 residues.

The rearrangement uses TRBV11-2 and TRBJ1-1; 7 bases match TRBD1. The germline V gene encodes CDR1 SGHAT and CDR2 FQNNGV. The CDR3 is 16 residues long. Losses at the gene ends were 0 bases for V and 0 bases for J; bases not matched to a gene: 4. The CDR3 loop is CASSLEWGQMNTEAFF. As DNA, the CDR3 is TGTGCCAGCAGCTTAGAGTGGGGACAGATGAACACTGAAGCTTTCTTT.

The chain couples TRBV7-2 to TRBJ2-3; D might be TRBD2 (6 bases). This CDR3 comprises 14 residues. Trimming shortened V by 2 bases and J by 5 bases, and 11 bases separated the two germline ends. Per germline, CDR1 SGHTA and CDR2 FQGNSA. CDR3 amino acids: CASSLLGGGDTQYF. DNA of the CDR3: TGTGCCAGCAGCTTACTTGGGGGAGGAGATACGCAGTATTTT.

V gene TRBV9 combines with J gene TRBJ1-1; possibly TRBD1 for D (6 bases). The V end lost 0 bases, the J end lost 6 bases, and 12 bases lay between the germline ends. The CDR3 length is 14 residues. Looked up from germline, CDR1 is SGDLS and CDR2 is YYNGEE. CDR3 sequence reads: CASSVGGGRAEAFF. Written as DNA, the CDR3 is TGTGCCAGCAGCGTAGGCGGGGGGCGCGCTGAAGCTTTCTTT.

The J gene is TRBJ1-2, the V gene TRBV11-2; TRBD1 is a possible D gene (5 bases). The V gene's germline CDR1 is SGHAT and CDR2 FQNNGV. Trimming cost V 4 bases and J 4 bases, with 13 bases left between them. The CDR3 has 14 amino acids. The CDR3 protein is CASSSLQGLYGYTF. Written as DNA, the CDR3 is TGTGCCAGCAGCTCGCTTCAGGGTCTCTATGGCTACACCTTC.

This sequence joins TRBV23-1 and TRBJ2-7; TRBD1 agrees at 7 bases. TRBV23-1 is reported as an ORF; its role is uncertain. J lost 2 bases, V lost 3 bases, and 4 bases had no gene match. The CDR3 consists of 14 residues. CDR3 residues: CASSQNRGPYEQYF. CDR3 DNA sequence: TGCGCCAGCAGTCAGAACAGGGGTCCCTACGAGCAGTACTTC.

This clone was seen once. This chain's CDR3 is CASGLRVGANEQFF. The CDR3 coding sequence is TGTGCTAGTGGTTTAAGGGTTGGGGCCAATGAGCAGTTCTTC. The V and J genes are TRBV12-5 and TRBJ2-1, with a tentative D call TRBD1 (5 bases). Trimming removed 3 bases from V and 6 bases from J, with 12 bases in between. The V gene's germline CDR1 is LGHNT and CDR2 FRNRAP. The CDR3 contains 14 residues.

This sequence joins TRBV28 and TRBJ1-6; 7 bases line up with TRBD1. The junction had 16 bases not matched to a gene; V was cut back by 6 bases and J by 5 bases. CDR1 is MDHEN and CDR2 is SYDVKM in the germline V gene. The CDR3 covers 18 residues. The chain's CDR3 is CASSRITAGGGNNSPLHF. The CDR3 nucleotides read TGTGCCAGCAGCCGAATCACCGCAGGGGGAGGTAATAATTCACCCCTCCACTTT.

This chain uses TRBV15 with TRBJ2-6, with D uncertain. Germline loops: CDR1 LNHNV, CDR2 YYDKDF (reference sequence). V lost 1 base and J lost 3, with 4 bases in between. This CDR3 region has 14 residues. For the CDR3, the DNA is TGTGCCACCAGCAGAGGCGGTGGGGCCAACGTCCTGACTTTC. It translates to CATSRGGGANVLTF.